This is a list of T cell receptor beta chains from one sample in a study of CD8+CD57+ T cells in acquired aplastic anemia. In TCRdb, the reads were re-called with MiXCR into one record per CDR3 protein. The sample has some 200,000 distinct CDR3 sequences, roughly 55% seen once. Sequenced: sorted CD4+, CD8+, or CD8+CD57+ T cells (not recorded which) from PBMCs. The origin of the receptors is a human donor in good health. Each CDR3 is given with its conserved first and last residue. A D gene is named only where the DNA matches it firmly. For some rows the clone size is stated as once, few or many, or as a class when expanded; others skip it.

CDR3aa: CASSVFSNQPQHF
CDR3nt: TGTGCCAGCAGTGTTTTTAGTAATCAGCCCCAGCATTTT
d_gene: -
abundance: few
j_gene: TRBJ1-5
v_gene: TRBV2

CDR3aa: CASSLRTSGGNEQFF
CDR3nt: TGCGCCAGCAGCCTGAGGACTAGCGGGGGCAATGAGCAGTTCTTC
d_gene: TRBD2
abundance: few
j_gene: TRBJ2-1
v_gene: TRBV5-1

CDR3aa: CASSVWSYNEQFF
CDR3nt: TGTGCCAGCTCTGTGTGGTCCTACAATGAGCAGTTCTTC
d_gene: -
abundance: -
j_gene: TRBJ2-1
v_gene: TRBV10-3

CDR3aa: CATSGGRVNEQFF
CDR3nt: TGTGCCACCAGCGGAGGGAGGGTCAATGAGCAGTTCTTC
d_gene: TRBD2
abundance: -
j_gene: TRBJ2-1
v_gene: TRBV15

CDR3aa: CSARYPGDRSSYEQYF
CDR3nt: TGCAGTGCTAGATACCCGGGGGACCGAAGCTCCTACGAGCAGTACTTC
d_gene: -
abundance: -
j_gene: TRBJ2-7
v_gene: TRBV20-1

CDR3aa: CASSLRRDTGLTGELFF
CDR3nt: TGTGCCAGCAGCTTAAGGCGGGACACTGGGCTCACCGGGGAGCTGTTTTTT
d_gene: -
abundance: many
j_gene: TRBJ2-2
v_gene: TRBV7-3

CDR3aa: CATSKSGGTDTQYF
CDR3nt: TGTGCCACCAGCAAGAGCGGGGGGACAGATACGCAGTATTTT
d_gene: TRBD2
abundance: -
j_gene: TRBJ2-3
v_gene: TRBV15

CDR3aa: CATSDRKPGLRNNEQFF
CDR3nt: TGTGCCACCAGTGACCGGAAACCGGGACTACGGAACAATGAGCAGTTCTTC
d_gene: TRBD2
abundance: -
j_gene: TRBJ2-1
v_gene: TRBV24-1

CDR3aa: CAISDSSKPSPGELFF
CDR3nt: TGTGCCATCAGTGACTCCAGCAAGCCCTCCCCCGGGGAGCTGTTTTTT
d_gene: -
abundance: -
j_gene: TRBJ2-2
v_gene: TRBV10-3

CDR3aa: CASSPPPGGLADTQYF
CDR3nt: TGTGCCAGCTCACCACCTCCAGGGGGCCTCGCAGATACGCAGTATTTT
d_gene: TRBD1
abundance: -
j_gene: TRBJ2-3
v_gene: TRBV18

CDR3aa: CASSRGTGNRYNEQFF
CDR3nt: TGTGCCAGCAGCCGAGGGACAGGCAATAGGTACAATGAGCAGTTCTTC
d_gene: TRBD1
abundance: many
j_gene: TRBJ2-1
v_gene: TRBV14

CDR3aa: CASSLDPTGAGANVLTF
CDR3nt: TGTGCCAGCAGCTTAGATCCAACGGGGGCTGGGGCCAACGTCCTGACTTTC
d_gene: -
abundance: -
j_gene: TRBJ2-6
v_gene: TRBV11-3

CDR3aa: CASSLTTDTQYF
CDR3nt: TGTGCCAGCAGCTTGACCACAGATACGCAGTATTTT
d_gene: -
abundance: many
j_gene: TRBJ2-3
v_gene: TRBV11-2

CDR3aa: CASSLSASGGLITGELFF
CDR3nt: TGCGCCAGCAGCTTGTCGGCTAGCGGGGGCCTAATCACCGGGGAGCTGTTTTTT
d_gene: TRBD2
abundance: once
j_gene: TRBJ2-2
v_gene: TRBV5-1

CDR3aa: CASSGTERGYNSPLHF
CDR3nt: TGTGCCAGCAGTGGGACAGAAAGGGGCTATAATTCACCCCTCCACTTT
d_gene: -
abundance: -
j_gene: TRBJ1-6
v_gene: TRBV6-1

CDR3aa: CASTNEGGGASEQFF
CDR3nt: TGTGCCAGCACCAACGAAGGCGGGGGGGCCTCCGAGCAGTTCTTC
d_gene: TRBD2
abundance: -
j_gene: TRBJ2-1
v_gene: TRBV12-3/TRBV12-4

CDR3aa: CATSESFRDTQYF
CDR3nt: TGTGCCACCAGTGAGTCCTTTCGGGATACGCAGTATTTT
d_gene: -
abundance: -
j_gene: TRBJ2-3
v_gene: TRBV24-1

CDR3aa: CSARTGESHYGYTF
CDR3nt: TGCAGTGCCCGGACAGGTGAGAGCCACTATGGCTACACCTTC
d_gene: TRBD1
abundance: -
j_gene: TRBJ1-2
v_gene: TRBV20-1

CDR3aa: CAGLTSSYEQYF
CDR3nt: TGTGCCGGTTTGACAAGCTCCTACGAGCAGTACTTC
d_gene: -
abundance: -
j_gene: TRBJ2-7
v_gene: TRBV7-9

CDR3aa: CASSLGMRVLTF
CDR3nt: TGTGCCAGCAGCTTGGGAATGCGCGTCCTGACTTTC
d_gene: -
abundance: once
j_gene: TRBJ2-6
v_gene: TRBV7-2

CDR3aa: CASSLLRDYEQCF
CDR3nt: TGTGCCAGCAGCTTACTCCGGGACTACGAGCAGTGCTTC
d_gene: TRBD2
abundance: -
j_gene: TRBJ2-7
v_gene: TRBV7-6

CDR3aa: CSALAGGRWADTQYF
CDR3nt: TGCAGTGCCTTAGCGGGGGGGCGTTGGGCAGATACGCAGTATTTT
d_gene: TRBD2
abundance: -
j_gene: TRBJ2-3
v_gene: TRBV20-1

CDR3aa: CASRPAGGNTGELFF
CDR3nt: TGTGCCAGCAGACCAGCGGGAGGTAACACCGGGGAGCTGTTTTTT
d_gene: TRBD2
abundance: many
j_gene: TRBJ2-2
v_gene: TRBV7-2

CDR3aa: CASSDRHSNTGELFF
CDR3nt: TGTGCCAGCAGTGACAGACACTCGAACACCGGGGAGCTGTTTTTT
d_gene: -
abundance: few
j_gene: TRBJ2-2
v_gene: TRBV2

CDR3aa: CASSFGDWETQYF
CDR3nt: TGTGCCAGCAGCTTCGGAGACTGGGAGACCCAGTACTTC
d_gene: -
abundance: -
j_gene: TRBJ2-5
v_gene: TRBV7-3

CDR3aa: CASSDGAGTDTQYF
CDR3nt: TGTGCCAGCAGTGACGGGGCAGGCACAGATACGCAGTATTTT
d_gene: -
abundance: many
j_gene: TRBJ2-3
v_gene: TRBV6-4

CDR3aa: CSLGQGHPGGQFF
CDR3nt: TGCAGCTTAGGACAGGGCCACCCCGGGGGGCAGTTCTTC
d_gene: TRBD1
abundance: many
j_gene: TRBJ2-1
v_gene: TRBV29-1

CDR3aa: CASSVGVLSYEQYF
CDR3nt: TGTGCCAGCAGCGTAGGAGTCCTCTCCTACGAGCAGTACTTC
d_gene: -
abundance: -
j_gene: TRBJ2-7
v_gene: TRBV9

CDR3aa: CASSFRPLQAPLHF
CDR3nt: TGTGCCAGCAGCTTCAGACCCCTTCAAGCACCCCTCCACTTT
d_gene: -
abundance: -
j_gene: TRBJ1-6
v_gene: TRBV7-9

CDR3aa: CASSQQGNYGYTF
CDR3nt: TGTGCCAGCAGCCAACAGGGTAACTATGGCTACACCTTC
d_gene: -
abundance: -
j_gene: TRBJ1-2
v_gene: TRBV7-6

CDR3aa: CASGPHGEGGITDTQYF
CDR3nt: TGTGCCAGCGGCCCCCACGGGGAGGGAGGGATCACAGATACGCAGTATTTT
d_gene: TRBD2
abundance: few
j_gene: TRBJ2-3
v_gene: TRBV9

CDR3aa: CASRGYNQPQHF
CDR3nt: TGTGCCAGCAGGGGATACAATCAGCCCCAGCATTTT
d_gene: -
abundance: -
j_gene: TRBJ1-5
v_gene: TRBV2

CDR3aa: CASSWSSGSPAGLYNEQFF
CDR3nt: TGTGCCAGCAGTTGGTCTAGCGGGAGTCCGGCGGGGCTCTACAATGAGCAGTTCTTC
d_gene: TRBD2
abundance: -
j_gene: TRBJ2-1
v_gene: TRBV6-2/TRBV6-3

CDR3aa: CAGRKQGADIQYF
CDR3nt: TGTGCCGGCCGAAAGCAGGGAGCGGACATTCAGTACTTC
d_gene: -
abundance: -
j_gene: TRBJ2-4
v_gene: TRBV12-3/TRBV12-4

CDR3aa: CASSFARGGYEQYF
CDR3nt: TGTGCCAGCAGCTTTGCCAGGGGTGGGTACGAGCAGTACTTC
d_gene: -
abundance: -
j_gene: TRBJ2-7
v_gene: TRBV9

CDR3aa: CASSMWRVDEQFF
CDR3nt: TGTGCCAGTAGTATGTGGAGGGTGGATGAGCAGTTCTTC
d_gene: -
abundance: many
j_gene: TRBJ2-1
v_gene: TRBV19

CDR3aa: CSVVGDTQYF
CDR3nt: TGCAGCGTTGTTGGAGATACGCAGTATTTT
d_gene: -
abundance: -
j_gene: TRBJ2-3
v_gene: TRBV29-1

CDR3aa: CSARDPQGSYEQYF
CDR3nt: TGCAGTGCTAGAGACCCCCAGGGCTCCTACGAGCAGTACTTC
d_gene: -
abundance: -
j_gene: TRBJ2-7
v_gene: TRBV20-1

CDR3aa: CASGPGGAAYEQYF
CDR3nt: TGCGCCAGCGGCCCGGGGGGGGCGGCGTACGAGCAGTACTTC
d_gene: TRBD2
abundance: -
j_gene: TRBJ2-7
v_gene: TRBV5-1

CDR3aa: CASSLQGTEQYF
CDR3nt: TGTGCCAGCAGCTTGCAGGGCACCGAGCAGTACTTC
d_gene: -
abundance: -
j_gene: TRBJ2-7
v_gene: TRBV7-6

CDR3aa: CASSLWTVNQPQHF
CDR3nt: TGTGCCAGCAGCCTTTGGACCGTGAATCAGCCCCAGCATTTT
d_gene: -
abundance: few
j_gene: TRBJ1-5
v_gene: TRBV6-1

CDR3aa: CASSVGSDSPLHF
CDR3nt: TGTGCCAGCAGCGTAGGCAGCGACTCACCCCTCCACTTT
d_gene: -
abundance: -
j_gene: TRBJ1-6
v_gene: TRBV9

CDR3aa: CASSPWAGYEQYF
CDR3nt: TGTGCCAGTAGTCCATGGGCAGGTTACGAGCAGTACTTC
d_gene: -
abundance: -
j_gene: TRBJ2-7
v_gene: TRBV19

CDR3aa: CASSSDSGNTGELFF
CDR3nt: TGTGCCAGCAGCTCTGATAGCGGTAACACCGGGGAGCTGTTTTTT
d_gene: -
abundance: -
j_gene: TRBJ2-2
v_gene: TRBV7-3

CDR3aa: CATSDVDPAFYNEQFF
CDR3nt: TGTGCCACCAGTGACGTAGACCCGGCCTTTTACAATGAGCAGTTCTTC
d_gene: -
abundance: -
j_gene: TRBJ2-1
v_gene: TRBV24-1

CDR3aa: CASSFPWGSPLHF
CDR3nt: TGTGCCAGCAGTTTTCCGTGGGGTTCACCCCTCCACTTT
d_gene: -
abundance: -
j_gene: TRBJ1-6
v_gene: TRBV12-3/TRBV12-4

CDR3aa: CASSLEWGNAGELFF
CDR3nt: TGTGCCAGCAGCTTAGAATGGGGGAACGCCGGGGAGCTGTTTTTT
d_gene: -
abundance: few
j_gene: TRBJ2-2
v_gene: TRBV7-2